These T cell receptor beta chains were read from a single sample in a study of vaccination and CD4 T cells after COVID-19. For these receptors, no antigen is known. Each CDR3 protein gets one entry after TCRdb re-called the PCR reads with MiXCR. The table shows 13,000 to 15,000 distinct CDR3 sequences, with roughly a third occurring only once. The material sequenced was CD4+ T cells from blood, cultured in vitro, taken after SARS-CoV-2 vaccination. The receptors were sampled from a human donor who had recovered from COVID-19. CDR3s include the opening cysteine and the closing phenylalanine or tryptophan. D genes are given only for firm matches. Not all rows give a size; the values are once, few, many and, for expanded clones, a class.

TRBV15,few,.,TRBJ1-5,TGTGCCACCAGGGTTAGGGGGGGGCAGCCCCAGCATTTT,CATRVRGGQPQHF
TRBV6-1,few,TRBD2,TRBJ2-5,TGTGCCAGCAGCCGGGGGGGGTCCCAGTACTTC,CASSRGGSQYF
TRBV15,few,.,TRBJ2-7,TGTGCCACCAGCCCCACCCCACTATTGATCTCCTACGAGCAGTACTTC,CATSPTPLLISYEQYF
TRBV20-1,.,.,TRBJ1-3,TGCAGAGCTAGAGACGAACGTAAAGGACAGATCTCTGGAAACACCATATATTTT,CRARDERKGQISGNTIYF
TRBV18,.,.,TRBJ1-2,TGTGCCAGCTCACCGCCCACACGCCTCTCAGTCGGGGGCCTCTATGGCTACACCTTC,CASSPPTRLSVGGLYGYTF
TRBV7-6,few,.,TRBJ2-2,TGTGCCAGCAGCAAAGGGGGTAGGGCGGCGAACACCGGGGAGCTGTTTTTT,CASSKGGRAANTGELFF
TRBV7-7,few,.,TRBJ1-2,TGTGCCAGCAGCCCTTACACAGGGACCTATGGCTACACCTTC,CASSPYTGTYGYTF
TRBV6-2/TRBV6-3,few,.,TRBJ2-5,TGTGCCATACAGGGAATGTCAAAGACCCAGTACTTC,CAIQGMSKTQYF
TRBV7-9,.,.,TRBJ2-3,TGTGCCAGCAGCTTAGCTGGCCTAAAGAACATGCAGTATTTT,CASSLAGLKNMQYF
TRBV30,.,.,TRBJ1-6,TGTGCCTGGAGTGTAGAAGGGACCTTGGGGAATTCACCCCTCCACTTT,CAWSVEGTLGNSPLHF
TRBV20-1,few,TRBD1,TRBJ1-5,TGCAGTGCTAGAGAACCAGGGGGCGTGAGCAATCAGCCCCAGCATTTT,CSAREPGGVSNQPQHF
TRBV6-2/TRBV6-3,few,.,TRBJ1-1,TGTGCCAGCAGTTACGTTCGGGGAGACAGATCCACTGAAGCTTTCTTT,CASSYVRGDRSTEAFF